The 9 T cell receptor beta chains given below trace back to one sample, sequenced in a study of T cells after yellow fever vaccination. TCRdb processed the 5' RACE reads anew with MiXCR; each CDR3 protein has one entry. The sample has fewer than 500,000 distinct CDR3 sequences; around 20% are singletons. Sequenced here: PBMCs, sampled before the yellow fever booster vaccination. Receptors were obtained from a man between 18 and 35 years old who received the YFV17D yellow fever vaccine.

The genes are TRBV7-2 and TRBJ2-5; D call uncertain. The CDR3 is 14 amino acids. The ends were cut back, 3 bases at V and 7 bases at J, with 15 bases in the middle. Germline assignment: CDR1 SGHTA and CDR2 FQGNSA. In DNA form, the CDR3 reads TGTGCCAGCAGCTTTCCCCGGCAGGCTGGGACCCAGTACTTC. Protein product: CASSFPRQAGTQYF.

The chain employs TRBV29-1 and TRBJ2-2; weak D call: TRBD2 (5 bases). The germline CDR1 and CDR2 sequences are SQVTM and ANQGSEA. This CDR3 is built from 14 residues. V dropped 7 bases and J dropped 5 bases, with 17 bases sitting between them. The CDR3 DNA is TGCAGCGGGCCGGGGTCAGCCGATACCGGGGAGCTGTTTTTT. Protein sequence: CSGPGSADTGELFF.

In this sample, this clonotype turned up a few times. The junction departs from the called germline gene at one end, perhaps through a read error. V and J are TRBV20-1 and TRBJ2-1, with TRBD2 identical over 9 bases. In germline, CDR1 is DFQATT, CDR2 SNEGSKA (reference sequence). The CDR3 consists of 19 residues. Written as DNA, the CDR3 is TGCAGTGCCAGAGGGGGAGCAGCGGGGGGCCTCTTCCCCTACAATGAGCAGTTCTTC. It translates to CSARGGAAGGLFPYNEQFF.

The rearrangement joins TRBV5-1 to TRBJ2-3; D might be TRBD1 or TRBD2, each matching 5 bases. From germline, CDR1 is SGHRS and CDR2 YFSETQ. The CDR3 spans 16 residues. V lost 3 bases, J lost 2 bases, and 16 bases lay in between. The CDR3 loop is CASSSKQDWYTDTQYF. In DNA form, the CDR3 reads TGCGCCAGCAGCTCAAAACAGGACTGGTACACAGATACGCAGTATTTT.

In its sample, this clonotype was seen a few times. The gene calls are TRBV7-6 and TRBJ2-1; 13 positions match TRBD2. This CDR3 is built from 15 residues. The V gene's germline CDR1 is SGHVS and CDR2 FNYEAQ. The V segment lost 2 bases and the J segment 7 bases; nucleotides outside the gene matches: 2. The CDR3 bases are TGTGCCAGCAGCTTAACTAGCGGGGGGGCGAATGAGCAGTTCTTC. It is translated as CASSLTSGGANEQFF.

This chain connects TRBV7-3 to TRBJ2-1; D call uncertain. Germline values: CDR1 SGHTA, CDR2 FQGTGA. V was shortened by 2 bases and J by 0 bases, with 8 bases between the two germline ends. The CDR3 runs to 15 residues. The CDR3 spells CASSLDPSSYNEQFF. CDR3 nucleotide sequence: TGTGCCAGCAGCTTAGACCCGAGCTCCTACAATGAGCAGTTCTTC.

This clonotype occurred many times. CDR3: CAISEDTGELFF. CDR3 nucleotide sequence: TGTGCCATCAGTGAAGACACCGGGGAGCTGTTTTTT. V is TRBV10-3 and J is TRBJ2-2; unclear D gene. The CDR3 loop spans 12 amino acids. V lost 3 bases to trimming and J lost 3 bases, with 2 bases between them. Germline CDR1 reads ENHRY; CDR2 reads SYGVKD.

A few counts support this clonotype. At one end the junction does not follow the germline gene, possibly because of a read error. The V gene is TRBV4-1, the J gene TRBJ1-1, with no clear D. Per germline, CDR1 MGHRA and CDR2 YSYEKL. The CDR3 sequence is 12 residues long. CDR3 sequence (DNA): TGCGCCAGCAGCCCCCAGAAGGGCCCGCATATATTT. Translating gives CASSPQKGPHIF.

The chain recombines TRBV15 with TRBJ1-3; no reliable D call. This CDR3 has 15 amino acids. V dropped 0 bases and J dropped 2 bases, with 8 bases sitting between them. From germline, CDR1 is LNHNV and CDR2 YYDKDF (reference sequence). The CDR3 nucleotides read TGTGCCACCAGCAGAGATAAAGGAACTGGAAACACCATATATTTT. It codes for CATSRDKGTGNTIYF.